This is a list of T cell receptor beta chains from one sample in a study of Graves' ophthalmopathy and Graves' hyperthyroidism. MiXCR, run by TCRdb on the multiplex PCR reads, gives a single entry per CDR3 protein. Among some 750,000 distinct CDR3 sequences, 40% were seen once, and the ten largest hold approximately 43%. Sequenced: peripheral blood. Receptors were obtained from an adult man with Graves' ophthalmopathy. CDR3s include the opening cysteine and the closing phenylalanine or tryptophan. A D gene is named only where the DNA matches it firmly. Not every row has a clone size; where given, it reads once, few, many or a size class.

-	many	TRBV12-3/TRBV12-4	TRBJ2-5	TGTGCCAGCAGCCATAAAGGGCCGCAGACCCAGTACTTC	CASSHKGPQTQYF
TRBD1	-	TRBV15	TRBJ2-5	TGTGCCACCAGCAGAGAGGGGACAGGGAAAGAGACCCAGTACTTC	CATSREGTGKETQYF
-	-	TRBV20-1	TRBJ2-5	TGCAGTGCTCTGGTGGAGGGTCCCTGGTTCGGACAAGAGACCCAGTACTTC	CSALVEGPWFGQETQYF
-	many	TRBV7-2	TRBJ2-6	TGTGCCAGCAGCTTAGCGGGCGGAACCTCTGGGGCCAACGTCCTGACTTTC	CASSLAGGTSGANVLTF
TRBD1	-	TRBV7-9	TRBJ1-5	TGTGCCAGCGCCCCGGGACAGGGCAATAGCAATCAGCCCCAGCATTTT	CASAPGQGNSNQPQHF
-	-	TRBV29-1	TRBJ1-2	TGCAGCGTCGGGGACAATGGCTACACCTTC	CSVGDNGYTF
TRBD1	few	TRBV7-9	TRBJ2-2	TGTGCCAGCAGCTTCCGGACAGGGGGCGGAGCCGGGGAGCTGTTTTTT	CASSFRTGGGAGELFF
TRBD1	-	TRBV29-1	TRBJ1-1	TGCAGCGTTTCCAACAGGGGTACTGAAGCTTTCTTT	CSVSNRGTEAFF
TRBD1	few	TRBV11-2	TRBJ1-4	TGTGCCAGCAGCACAATAGGGGGACAGGGTGGAGAAAAACTGTTTTTT	CASSTIGGQGGEKLFF
-	few	TRBV25-1	TRBJ1-4	TGTGCCAGCAGTTTAGGAGTTGATGAAAAACTGTTTTTT	CASSLGVDEKLFF
TRBD2	-	TRBV2	TRBJ2-5	TGTGCCAGCAGTTTATATGCGGGGGAGGTGACCCAGTACTTC	CASSLYAGEVTQYF
-	many	TRBV24-1	TRBJ1-5	TGTGCCACCAGTGATTCTCGGGGGGTAGGTCAGCCCCAGCATTTT	CATSDSRGVGQPQHF
-	-	TRBV10-3	TRBJ2-7	TGTGCCATCAGTCCGACAAGCCTTTCCTACGAGCAGTACTTC	CAISPTSLSYEQYF
-	few	TRBV19	TRBJ2-6	TGTGCCAGTAGTATAGAACGGGGGACTGGGGCCAACGTCCTGACTTTC	CASSIERGTGANVLTF
-	many	TRBV5-4	TRBJ1-1	TGTGCCAGCAGCACCGCCAGGGGTCTGAACACTGAAGCTTTCTTT	CASSTARGLNTEAFF
TRBD2	few	TRBV29-1	TRBJ2-7	TGCAGCGCCCGGACTAGCGGGAGACTCTACGAGCAGTACTTC	CSARTSGRLYEQYF
-	few	TRBV20-1	TRBJ1-6	TGCAGTGCTAACCCGGACAGTACTAATTCACCCCTCCACTTT	CSANPDSTNSPLHF
-	many	TRBV5-1	TRBJ1-2	TGCGCCAGCAGCCCCACAGTGGGCGGCTACACCTTC	CASSPTVGGYTF
-	many	TRBV7-2	TRBJ1-1	TGTGCCAGCAGCCAGACAGAGTTTGAAGCTTTCTTT	CASSQTEFEAFF
-	many	TRBV2	TRBJ1-1	TGTGCCAGCAGTGCAATCGGGACTGCTACAACTGAAGCTTTCTTT	CASSAIGTATTEAFF
-	-	TRBV25-1	TRBJ2-2	TGTGCCAGCAGTTACGCTAGGGCCGGGGAGCTGTTTTTT	CASSYARAGELFF
TRBD1	-	TRBV20-1	TRBJ1-5	TGCAGTGCTCTCGGGGGACAGTATAATCAGCCCCAGCATTTT	CSALGGQYNQPQHF
TRBD1	-	TRBV10-2	TRBJ1-2	TGCACCAGCAGTGAGGGACAGCCTCCCTATGGCTACACCTTC	CTSSEGQPPYGYTF
TRBD1	few	TRBV20-1	TRBJ1-5	TGCAGTGTCCTTCCTCCGGGACAGGGAAATGGGCAGCCCCAGCATTTT	CSVLPPGQGNGQPQHF
TRBD1	many	TRBV29-1	TRBJ2-7	TGCAGCGTTGGCTTCGGAATCGGGACAGGGGGCGCGGGAGAGCAGTACTTC	CSVGFGIGTGGAGEQYF
-	-	TRBV5-8	TRBJ1-2	TGTGCCAGCAGCCAAGATACGACAACTAACTATGGCTACACCTTC	CASSQDTTTNYGYTF